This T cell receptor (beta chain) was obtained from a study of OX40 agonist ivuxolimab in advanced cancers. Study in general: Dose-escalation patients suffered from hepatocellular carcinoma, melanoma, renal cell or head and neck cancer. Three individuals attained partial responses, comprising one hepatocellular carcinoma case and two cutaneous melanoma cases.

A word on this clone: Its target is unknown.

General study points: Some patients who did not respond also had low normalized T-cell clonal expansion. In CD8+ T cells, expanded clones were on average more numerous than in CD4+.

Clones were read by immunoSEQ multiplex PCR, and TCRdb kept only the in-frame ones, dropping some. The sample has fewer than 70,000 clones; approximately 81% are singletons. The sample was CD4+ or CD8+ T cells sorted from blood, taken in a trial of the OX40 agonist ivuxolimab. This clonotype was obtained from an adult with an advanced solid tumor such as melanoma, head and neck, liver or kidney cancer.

This chain's CDR3 is CASTSWAGGNYEQYF. The CDR3 nucleotides are TGTGCCAGCACTTCCTGGGCAGGGGGAAACTACGAGCAGTACTTC. The chain carries TRBV6-5 and TRBJ2-7; 7 positions match TRBD1. Germline CDR1 is MNHEY and CDR2 is SVGAGI. The CDR3 covers 15 residues. Trimming cost V 7 bases and J 3 bases; bases outside gene matches: 12.